This T cell receptor (beta chain) was obtained from a study of naive and memory T cell subsets. The study's findings and limits: Expression changes during T cell differentiation may affect RNA-based TCR counts. Over 85% of naive TCR sequences appeared only once, unlike memory subsets. Naive repertoires, especially CD8, held a few larger clonotypes, possibly memory cells re-expressing CD45RA.

This clonotype appeared many times. Its target is not known. Trimming removed 8 bases at V and 0 bases at J, with 13 bases between. The CDR3 runs to 14 residues. Germline-derived CDR1 and CDR2 are GTSNPN and SVGIG (reference sequence). CMV status came from CD4+ IFNgamma after overnight CMV lysate stimulation. CD4 T cells were positively selected, then CD8 T cells from the CD4-negative fraction. An equimolar mix of two oligonucleotides served as the beta constant-region primer for TRBC1 and TRBC2. Ligated cDNA was amplified by four rounds of PCR with nested alpha and beta constant-region primers and SP2. A single record per CDR3 protein comes from TCRdb applying MiXCR to the UMI-ligation and nested PCR reads. The sample consists of roughly 100,000 distinct CDR3 sequences, 11% of them appearing once.

This clonotype was sampled from a human donor in good health. The sequenced sample consisted of naive CD4+ T cells from blood. The V and J genes are TRBV30 and TRBJ2-2; no clear D gene. The CDR3 loop reads CARNMGPNTGELFF. CDR3 DNA sequence: TGTGCCCGCAACATGGGTCCGAACACCGGGGAGCTGTTTTTT.